This record concerns one T cell receptor beta chain sequence. The data were obtained in a study of T cells in Graves' hyperthyroidism and ophthalmopathy. The germline CDR1 and CDR2 sequences are SQVTM and ANQGSEA. The CDR3 is 13 amino acids. V lost 8 bases to trimming and J lost 4 bases, with 15 bases between them. Amplification of TCR beta CDR3 regions used RNA as the template. The HTBI set primed first-round TCR CDR3 RT-PCR. TCRdb independently ran MiXCR on the multiplex PCR reads; one entry per CDR3 protein. This table has about 580,000 distinct CDR3 sequences, approximately 44% appearing once. V and J are TRBV29-1 and TRBJ1-5; a possible D gene is TRBD1 (5 bases). Sequencing was carried out using peripheral blood or thyroid tissue (not recorded which). This receptor was identified in a woman under 30 with Graves' hyperthyroidism. DNA for the CDR3: TGCAGCTACAATCTCGAGGGGAATCAGCCCCAGCATTTT. Its protein product is CSYNLEGNQPQHF.